Listed below are T cell receptor beta chains from one sample, sequenced in a study of T cells expressing NK-cell markers. Using the 5' RACE reads, TCRdb records one entry per CDR3 protein without DNA. The sample has 400,000 to 450,000 distinct CDR3 sequences; the top ten hold 6% to 9.5%. Material: blood T cells: a sorted CD56 or NKG2C T cell subset, CD4+ or CD8+ T cells, or bulk PBMC T cells (not recorded which). These receptors were obtained from a woman aged 18 to 75 in good health. The CDR3 runs from the conserved cysteine through the conserved F or W.

j_call | v_call | cdr3_aa
TRBJ1-4 | TRBV12-3/TRBV12-4 | CASRSDRQGRDEKLFF
TRBJ1-5 | TRBV19 | CASSESDRGNQPQHF
TRBJ2-1 | TRBV20-1 | CSAVVSLFNEQFF
TRBJ1-1 | TRBV7-6 | CASSSTGMNTEAFF
TRBJ2-3 | TRBV20-1 | CSAEAGGRTDTQYF
TRBJ2-3 | TRBV4-1 | CASSQDRTEGTDTQYF
TRBJ2-1 | TRBV6-1 | CASSGTERNEQFF
TRBJ2-5 | TRBV6-1 | CASSETQGAYETQYF
TRBJ2-7 | TRBV6-5 | CASSFRDSSYEQYF
TRBJ2-1 | TRBV6-2/TRBV6-3 | CASSGPSGRFLNEQFF
TRBJ2-1 | TRBV5-6 | CASSLIAGYYNEQFF
TRBJ2-1 | TRBV6-2/TRBV6-3 | CASSGLADYNEQFF
TRBJ2-7 | TRBV20-1 | CSAKGLYEQYF
TRBJ2-3 | TRBV29-1 | CSVEQVTDTQYF
TRBJ2-1 | TRBV13 | CASRSRNEQFF
TRBJ2-7 | TRBV20-1 | CSASPLGEPTYEQYF
TRBJ1-1 | TRBV7-3 | CASSFQASNTEAFF
TRBJ2-2 | TRBV6-1 | CASSRVGNTGELFF
TRBJ1-2 | TRBV12-3/TRBV12-4 | CASSLPGYYGYTF
TRBJ2-5 | TRBV4-3 | CASSQAEIGETQYF
TRBJ2-5 | TRBV20-1 | CSARGRPSGYQETQYF
TRBJ2-7 | TRBV15 | CATSREDRSSYEQYF
TRBJ2-1 | TRBV5-1 | CASSLLPGQVYNEQFF
TRBJ2-5 | TRBV6-2/TRBV6-3 | CASSYSGETQYF
TRBJ2-7 | TRBV6-5 | CASSYSSGTSYEQYF
TRBJ2-1 | TRBV5-4 | CASSLDARGNEQFF
TRBJ1-3 | TRBV12-3/TRBV12-4 | CASRPTGSSGNTIYF
TRBJ2-1 | TRBV7-9 | CASSLATGTPYNEQFF
TRBJ2-7 | TRBV24-1 | CATSDNGRYEQYF
TRBJ2-3 | TRBV18 | CASSPGLAGGYTQYF
TRBJ2-7 | TRBV7-8 | CASSPGLAGPYEQYF
TRBJ1-5 | TRBV30 | CAWSQGSGNQPQHF
TRBJ2-5 | TRBV19 | CASSLAGNQETQYF
TRBJ2-5 | TRBV6-1 | CASSENPSGSLQETQYF
TRBJ2-7 | TRBV7-2 | CASSLYEFSYEQYF
TRBJ1-1 | TRBV7-3 | CASSPRGRVNTEAFF
TRBJ1-1 | TRBV5-1 | CASSLRQQNTEAFF
TRBJ2-3 | TRBV12-3/TRBV12-4 | CASSLWGTSRTDTQYF
TRBJ2-1 | TRBV15 | CATSGRDGHQFF
TRBJ2-1 | TRBV7-9 | CASSSRLAGNEDNEQFF
TRBJ2-1 | TRBV4-3 | CASSQEGVQLAGYNEQFF
TRBJ1-6 | TRBV27 | CASNDGSSYNSPLHF
TRBJ1-1 | TRBV3-1 | CASSQVSLLGEAFF
TRBJ2-4 | TRBV6-5 | CASSYSTSGGILAKNIQYF